This T cell receptor (beta chain) was sequenced for a study of T cell repertoires in cytomegalovirus infection. Looking at the study overall: It can be stated that public TCR beta signatures indicated CMV infection as well as a matching HLA type.

TCRdb re-called the reads through MiXCR, storing one row per CDR3 protein. The table has roughly 100,000 distinct CDR3 sequences, approximately 15% seen once; the top ten hold 8% to 9.5%. Study-wide points: Summed frequency of shared TCR beta families picked out CMV carriers who also had the relevant HLA. Dominant in the ex vivo response were TCR beta clonotypes restricted by HLA-C and specific for CMV.

This clonotype was recorded many times. Its antigen is currently unknown. Material: PBMCs. The TCR sequence derives from a human donor in good health (CMV status not recorded). Some clones in this sample may be carry-over from other donors' samples.

CDR3 DNA: TGTGCCAGCAGTACCCGACAGGCTACCTATGGCTACACCTTC. Its translation is CASSTRQATYGYTF. The chain uses TRBV6-6 and TRBJ1-2; a possible D gene is TRBD1 (6 bases). The CDR3 runs to 14 residues. V was shortened by 5 bases and J by 4 bases, with 14 bases between the two germline ends. Germline loops: CDR1 MNHNY, CDR2 SVGAGI (reference sequence).